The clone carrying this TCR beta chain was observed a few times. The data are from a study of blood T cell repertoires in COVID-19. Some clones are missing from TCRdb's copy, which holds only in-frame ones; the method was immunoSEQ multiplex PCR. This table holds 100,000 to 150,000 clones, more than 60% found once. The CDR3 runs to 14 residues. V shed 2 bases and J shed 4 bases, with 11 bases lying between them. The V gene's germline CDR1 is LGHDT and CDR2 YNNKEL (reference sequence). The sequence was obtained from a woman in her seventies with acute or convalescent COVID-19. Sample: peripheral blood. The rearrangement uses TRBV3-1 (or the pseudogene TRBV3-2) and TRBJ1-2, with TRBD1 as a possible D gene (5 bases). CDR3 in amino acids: CASSQQGSGYGYTF. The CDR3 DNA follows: TGTGCCAGCAGCCAACAGGGCTCCGGCTATGGCTACACCTTC.